A single sample is the source of the 18 T cell receptor beta chains below, sequenced in a study of blood T cell repertoires in COVID-19 (dated by TCRdb to the early 2020s). The library was prepared using the immunoSEQ multiplex PCR assay. TCRdb mirrors the immuneACCESS table, restricted to in-frame sequences. Some clones are absent from its copies; in checked studies, under half trace to an unresolved V gene, and the reason for the others is unknown. Across this sample there are approximately 210,000 clones, with 82% seen only once. The ten most abundant clones make up approximately 12% of the sample. Material: peripheral blood. The source of these receptors is a woman aged 40 to 50 with acute or convalescent COVID-19.

The gene calls are TRBV30 and TRBJ2-7; TRBD2 is a possible D gene (5 bases). The CDR3 has 14 amino acids. The germline gives CDR1 GTSNPN, CDR2 SVGIG (reference sequence). V was trimmed by 1 base and J by 2 bases, leaving 12 bases between them. The CDR3 DNA reads as TGTGCCTGGAGTGCAATGAACGGGGCCTACGAGCAGTACTTC. The encoded protein is CAWSAMNGAYEQYF.

The rearrangement uses TRBV9 and TRBJ1-1; 9 nucleotides agree with TRBD1. Germline CDR1 SGDLS, CDR2 YYNGEE. There are 16 residues in the CDR3. J gave up 7 bases and V 0 bases, and 10 bases lay outside the gene matches. CDR3 region: CASSVVGRQGGHEAFF. CDR3 DNA: TGTGCCAGCAGCGTAGTAGGCAGACAGGGGGGGCATGAAGCTTTCTTT.

The V and J genes are TRBV5-5 and TRBJ1-2; D unclear. CDR3 length equals 13 residues. Germline-derived CDR1 and CDR2 are SGHKS and YYEKEE (reference sequence). Trimming removed 0 bases from V and 8 bases from J, with 11 bases in between. This chain's CDR3 is CASSLAGGYGYTF. The CDR3 DNA reads as TGTGCCAGCAGCTTGGCCGGAGGTTACGGCTACACCTTC.

The genes are TRBV5-1 and TRBJ1-3; D remains ambiguous. Germline values: CDR1 SGHRS, CDR2 YFSETQ. The V and J ends lost 2 bases and 0 bases respectively, with 9 bases between them. The CDR3 contains 15 residues. The CDR3: CASSFGGNSGNTIYF. The CDR3, as DNA: TGCGCCAGCAGCTTCGGTGGTAACTCTGGAAACACCATATATTTT.

The genes are TRBV5-6 and TRBJ2-2, with a tentative D call TRBD2 (5 bases). The CDR3 extends over 15 amino acids. Germline CDR1 reads SGHDT; CDR2 reads YYEEEE. Trimming left V 5 bases short and J 6 bases short, with 17 bases between. As DNA, the CDR3 is TGTGCCAGCAGGGCAAGGACTCTCCCCGCCGGGGAGCTGTTTTTT. Its translation is CASRARTLPAGELFF.

The rearrangement joins TRBV27 to TRBJ2-3, with D possibly TRBD1 on 5 matching bases. In germline, CDR1 is MNHEY, CDR2 SMNVEV (reference sequence). Trimming left V 6 bases short and J 2 bases short, with 9 bases between. This CDR3 is built from 13 residues. The CDR3 coding sequence is TGTGCCAGCAGCGACAGAAACACAGATACGCAGTATTTT. Translation gives CASSDRNTDTQYF.

The J gene is TRBJ1-5, the V gene TRBV20-1; D is ambiguous. CDR1 DFQATT and CDR2 SNEGSKA come from the germline V gene (reference sequence). V was shortened by 3 bases and J by 2 bases, with 14 bases between the two germline ends. The CDR3 loop spans 15 amino acids. The CDR3 spells CSASPPPVGNQPQHF. CDR3 in DNA: TGCAGTGCTAGTCCCCCCCCAGTTGGCAATCAGCCCCAGCATTTT.

The chain couples TRBV2 to TRBJ1-4, with D possibly TRBD1 on 6 matching bases. CDR1 is SNHLY, CDR2 FYNNEI, per germline. V was cut by 3 bases and J by 8 bases, with 13 bases left in between. The CDR3 has 14 residues. The CDR3 protein is CASSDTGRREKLFF. As DNA, the CDR3 is TGTGCCAGCAGTGACACAGGGCGGCGAGAAAAACTGTTTTTT.

This clone was seen only once. The chain's CDR3 is CASSPLNLFNTEAFF. As DNA, the CDR3 is TGTGCCAGCTCACCTCTGAACCTATTTAACACTGAAGCTTTCTTT. J is TRBJ1-1 and V is TRBV18; D is ambiguous. The CDR3 is made up of 15 amino acids. CDR1 is KGHSH and CDR2 is LQKENI in the germline V gene. V was pared by 3 bases and J by 2 bases, with 13 bases between.

The J gene is TRBJ2-1, the V gene TRBV15; D perhaps matches TRBD2 (5 bases). The CDR3 is 15 residues long. Looked up from germline, CDR1 is LNHNV and CDR2 is YYDKDF (reference sequence). V lost 2 bases, J lost 8 bases, and 16 bases lay in between. Here the CDR3 reads CATSRHYPSSDEQFF. DNA of the CDR3: TGTGCCACCAGCAGACACTATCCTAGCAGCGATGAGCAGTTCTTC.

V usage is TRBV6-2 or TRBV6-3 and J usage is TRBJ2-7; D is undetermined. V lost 2 bases, J lost 5 bases, and 13 bases lay in between. CDR3 size: 14 residues. Germline CDR1 MNHEY, CDR2 SVGEGT. In DNA form, the CDR3 reads TGTGCCAGCAGTTACCCGATTAGTTCCGACGAGCAGTACTTC. Protein: CASSYPISSDEQYF.

The chain is built from TRBV5-1 and TRBJ2-1, with TRBD1 identical over 9 bases. Trimming took 3 bases from V and 1 from J; bases not matched to a gene: 5. CDR1 and CDR2 (germline): SGHRS, YFSETQ. The CDR3 is 16 residues long. CDR3 in amino acids: CASSYGTGISYNEQFF. Here the CDR3 DNA reads TGCGCCAGCAGCTACGGGACAGGGATTTCCTACAATGAGCAGTTCTTC.

This clone was recorded once. The V call is TRBV4-2, the J call TRBJ1-5; 10 positions agree with TRBD1. Germline assignment: CDR1 LGHNA and CDR2 YNFKEQ. J lost 4 bases, V lost 4 bases, and 4 bases had no gene match. This CDR3 has 15 amino acids. The CDR3 DNA sequence: TGTGCCAGCAGCCCAGGGACAGGGGATAATCAGCCCCAGCATTTT. Translating it yields CASSPGTGDNQPQHF.

The rearrangement uses TRBV7-3 and TRBJ2-7; possibly TRBD1 for D (5 bases). Per germline, CDR1 SGHTA and CDR2 FQGTGA. The CDR3 covers 16 residues. Between the trimmed V and J ends, which lost 5 bases and 0 bases, there was a span of 17 bases. The CDR3 sequence is CASSPDSVSSSYEQYF. CDR3 nucleotide sequence: TGTGCCAGCAGCCCTGACAGTGTTTCAAGCTCCTACGAGCAGTACTTC. Combining the CDR3 with reference TRBV7-3 and TRBJ2-7 gives the whole variable domain GAGVSQTPSNKVTEKGKYVELRCDPISGHTALYWYRQSLGQGPEFLIYFQGTGAADDSGLPNDRFFAVRPEGSVSTLKIQRTERGDSAVYLCASSPDSVSSSYEQYFGPGTRLTVT.

This chain joins TRBV3-1 (or the pseudogene TRBV3-2) and TRBJ2-3, with 7 positions matching TRBD2. CDR1 is LGHDT, CDR2 YNNKEL, per germline (reference sequence). The CDR3 consists of 16 residues. The ends lost 4 bases at V and 5 bases at J; junction bases unmatched: 12. The CDR3 loop is CASSPVLGEGIDTQYF. CDR3 nucleotide sequence: TGTGCCAGCAGCCCCGTTCTAGGGGAGGGGATAGATACGCAGTATTTT.

The chain combines TRBV12-5 with TRBJ1-5, with D hard to call. Between the trimmed V and J ends, which lost 0 bases and 7 bases, there was a span of 13 bases. CDR3 length: 15 residues. CDR1 and CDR2 from the germline V gene are LGHNT and FRNRAP. CDR3 protein: CASGLVPGDGQPQHF. The CDR3 coding sequence is TGTGCTAGTGGTTTGGTACCCGGGGATGGCCAGCCCCAGCATTTT.

This chain connects TRBV21-1 to TRBJ2-1; the D call in the table, TRBD2, was not verified against the DNA. TRBV21-1 is a recognized pseudogene. The CDR3 has 18 residues. The CDR3 coding sequence is TGTGCCAGCAGCAAATCCTTGCCGAGCGGGGGAGGTTACAATGAGCAGTTCTTC. Translating gives CASSKSLPSGGGYNEQFF.

The genes are TRBV11-1 and TRBJ1-1; possibly TRBD1 for D (5 bases). The CDR3 sequence is 15 residues long. Germline CDR1 reads SGHAT; CDR2 reads FQDESV (reference sequence). Trimming took 1 base from V and 4 from J, leaving 13 bases between them. CDR3 loop: CASSLEDSWSTEAFF. The CDR3 region has the DNA TGTGCCAGCAGCTTAGAAGACAGTTGGAGCACTGAAGCTTTCTTT.